This TCR beta chain stems from a study of beta chain features in type 1 diabetes. Study-level points and caveats: Any PCR bias toward short templates would affect both groups alike. Type 1 diabetes patients had moderately but significantly shorter TCRB CDR3s in all four CD4+ subsets. Cells that show high TCR expression could be over-represented by cDNA sequencing.

The investigators reverse transcribed all of the isolated RNA, so they sequenced expressed TCRB transcripts. The repertoire was sequenced with immunoSEQ multiplex PCR; TCRdb's copy has only in-frame clones and lacks some. This table holds some 270,000 clones, about a tenth found once. Cells sorted by CD45RO/CCR7/CD25/CD127/CD95/CD27 comprised CD4+ naive, central memory, regulatory and stem cell-like memory cells. This CDR3 has 15 residues. Trimming at V came to 0 bases and at J to 10 bases, leaving 5 bases not matched to a gene. From germline, CDR1 is ENHRY and CDR2 SYGVKD. Points on this clone: Its antigen is still unknown.

The V and J genes are TRBV10-3 and TRBJ1-6; 8 nucleotides match TRBD1. Specimen: naive CD4+ T cells from blood. The sequence was obtained from a man aged 25-45 years with type 1 diabetes. CDR3 nucleotide sequence: TGTGCCATCAGTGAGTCGAGACAGGGGTCATCACCCCTCCACTTT. Its protein is CAISESRQGSSPLHF.